Below are 24 T cell receptor beta chains sequenced from a single sample in a study of CD8 T cells in ankylosing spondylitis. MiXCR was run by TCRdb on the 5' RACE reads, yielding one entry per CDR3 protein. The table records fewer than 350,000 distinct CDR3 sequences, about 9.9% of them present only once. The sequenced sample was blood, either unsorted or a sorted T cell fraction (not recorded which). Receptors originate from a female donor with ankylosing spondylitis or in good health (not recorded which).

In this sample, this clonotype turned up many times. No conserved phenylalanine or tryptophan ends this CDR3, so it is likely a read error. Because the CDR3's place on the DNA is in doubt, the DNA is left out and the CDR3 is given as listed by TCRdb. The rearrangement uses TRBV20-1 and TRBJ2-1; TRBD2 is taken as the D call from the table, unchecked against the DNA. From its first to its last residue, the CDR3 has 10 amino acids. Per germline, CDR1 DFQATT and CDR2 SNEGSKA (reference sequence). The CDR3 spells CSARIAGPRL.

The V call is TRBV7-9, the J call TRBJ1-4; 11 bases agree with TRBD1. The CDR3 spans 17 residues. Trimming took 3 bases from V and 2 from J; bases not matched to a gene: 5. Germline V gives CDR1 SEHNR, CDR2 FQNEAQ (reference sequence). This CDR3 is CASSFGQGAFTNEKLFF. The CDR3 bases are TGTGCCAGCAGCTTTGGACAGGGGGCTTTCACTAATGAAAAACTGTTTTTT.

This clonotype was seen more than once but under ten times. The chain employs TRBV6-2 or TRBV6-3 and TRBJ2-7, with 8 positions matching TRBD1. The CDR3 extends over 14 amino acids. Per germline, CDR1 MNHEY and CDR2 SVGEGT. The V and J ends lost 6 bases and 7 bases, in that order; junction bases with no gene match: 11. CDR3 in DNA: TGTGCCAGCAGGAGACAGGGGCCCCTCTTTGAGCAGTACTTC. The encoded protein is CASRRQGPLFEQYF.

J is TRBJ2-7 and V is TRBV5-1; 8 bases map to TRBD1. There are 17 residues in the CDR3. Germline V gene lookup returns CDR1 SGHRS and CDR2 YFSETQ. The V gene end was trimmed by 2 bases and the J gene end by 0 bases; junction bases not matched to a gene: 10. The CDR3 DNA sequence: TGCGCCAGCAGCTTACAATCAGGGGGCCCACTCTCCTACGAGCAGTACTTC. This translates into CASSLQSGGPLSYEQYF.

In its sample, this clonotype was seen many times. This sequence joins TRBV5-1 and TRBJ2-1, with TRBD2 matching 7 bases. Germline CDR1 SGHRS, CDR2 YFSETQ. The CDR3 contains 14 residues. Germline trimming cut 4 bases from V and 6 bases from J; bases unmatched to any gene: 7. The CDR3 sequence is CASSPGLDPNEQFF. The CDR3 DNA reads TGCGCCAGCAGCCCCGGACTAGATCCCAATGAGCAGTTCTTC.

This clonotype was counted at least ten times. The chain employs TRBV5-1 and TRBJ2-2, with TRBD1 as a possible D gene (6 bases). The V gene's germline CDR1 is SGHRS and CDR2 YFSETQ. V was pared by 4 bases and J by 0 bases, with 10 bases between. The CDR3 sequence is 15 residues long. The CDR3 DNA is TGCGCCAGCAGCAAAGGGACAACGAACACCGGGGAGCTGTTTTTT. It translates to CASSKGTTNTGELFF.

This clonotype occurred many times. V usage is TRBV7-9 and J usage is TRBJ2-1; D unclear. The CDR3 contains 12 residues. V was trimmed by 3 bases and J by 14 bases, leaving 14 bases between them. Germline V gene data show CDR1 as SEHNR and CDR2 as FQNEAQ (reference sequence). The CDR3 here is CASSFVRGGEFF. In nucleotides, the CDR3 is TGTGCCAGCAGCTTCGTGCGCGGCGGCGAGTTCTTC.

The V and J genes are TRBV6-5 and TRBJ1-4, with 7 bases lining up with TRBD1. The CDR3 contains 14 residues. Trimming at V came to 6 bases and at J to 5 bases, leaving 6 bases not matched to a gene. Per germline, CDR1 MNHEY and CDR2 SVGAGI. The CDR3 coding sequence is TGTGCCAGCAGATTAACAGGGGCAAATGAAAAACTGTTTTTT. It codes for CASRLTGANEKLFF.

As to this clonotype: Possible read error: a much larger clone is one base away. The V and J genes are TRBV28 and TRBJ2-7; D gene uncertain. This CDR3 has 13 amino acids. Germline V CDR1 and CDR2: MDHEN, SYDVKM. CDR3 loop: CAGSSPIPYEQYF. CDR3 DNA: TGTGCCGGCAGCTCGCCTATTCCCTACGAGCAGTACTTC.

Many counts were recorded for this clonotype. CDR3 amino acids: CASSLLLEGPQHF. In DNA form, the CDR3 reads TGTGCCAGCAGCTTGCTCTTAGAGGGGCCCCAGCATTTT. This chain joins TRBV7-8 and TRBJ1-5; D not certain. The length of the CDR3 is 13 residues. In germline, CDR1 is SGHVS, CDR2 FQNEAQ. V was shortened by 3 bases and J by 9 bases, with 12 bases between the two germline ends.

The chain links TRBV19 to TRBJ2-2; D is perhaps TRBD1 or TRBD2 (5 bases each). Germline V CDR1 and CDR2: LNHDA, SQIVND (reference sequence). The CDR3 is 13 amino acids. Deletions cut 11 bases from V and 1 base from J, with 11 bases between. CDR3 sequence: CAGGDVNTGELFF. The CDR3 DNA follows: TGTGCCGGGGGAGACGTGAACACCGGGGAGCTGTTTTTT.

This clonotype was observed many times. J is TRBJ2-7 and V is TRBV20-1; 9 nucleotides match TRBD2. The germline CDR1 and CDR2 sequences are DFQATT and SNEGSKA (reference sequence). This CDR3 is built from 14 residues. The V gene end was trimmed by 5 bases and the J gene end by 1 base; junction bases not matched to a gene: 6. This CDR3 is CSALAGTRSYEQYF. The CDR3 bases are TGCAGTGCTCTAGCGGGGACCCGTTCCTACGAGCAGTACTTC.

This clonotype was seen many times. For the CDR3, the DNA is TGCAGTGCTAGAAACACGTTAGCGAGGGCCTACGAGCAGTACTTC. This sequence encodes CSARNTLARAYEQYF. This chain uses TRBV20-1 with TRBJ2-7, with TRBD2 as a possible D gene (5 bases). The germline gives CDR1 DFQATT, CDR2 SNEGSKA (reference sequence). Trimming took 2 bases from V and 2 from J, leaving 16 bases between them. The CDR3 runs to 15 residues.

This clonotype came up a few times. The chain recombines TRBV7-2 with TRBJ1-3; D remains unclear. The CDR3 sequence is 12 residues long. Germline V gene data show CDR1 as SGHTA and CDR2 as FQGNSA. V was trimmed by 5 bases and J by 7 bases, leaving 9 bases between them. As DNA, the CDR3 is TGTGCCAGCAGCGTTGGGGTCAACACCATATATTTT. This codes for CASSVGVNTIYF.

The rearrangement uses TRBV5-6 and TRBJ1-1; D unresolved. CDR1 is SGHDT, CDR2 YYEEEE, per germline. V lost 4 bases and J 1 base, leaving 20 bases between the germline ends. This CDR3 contains 17 residues. The CDR3 sequence: CASSPPTWKGRNTEAFF. CDR3 in DNA: TGTGCCAGCAGCCCGCCAACATGGAAGGGTAGGAACACTGAAGCTTTCTTT.

This clonotype has a count of ten or more. The rearrangement links TRBV7-2 to TRBJ2-7; D call uncertain. Trimming shortened V by 2 bases and J by 7 bases, and 6 bases separated the two germline ends. The CDR3 is 11 residues long. Per germline, CDR1 SGHTA and CDR2 FQGNSA. The CDR3 protein is CASSLFREQYF. The DNA for the CDR3 is TGTGCCAGCAGCTTATTTCGGGAGCAGTACTTC.

This clonotype has at least ten counts. This sequence joins TRBV29-1 and TRBJ1-2; no definite D call. The germline V gene has CDR1 SQVTM and CDR2 ANQGSEA. This CDR3 spans 12 amino acids. V shed 6 bases and J shed 5 bases, with 13 bases lying between them. For the CDR3, the DNA is TGCAGCGTCCCCTTAGGTCCTTATGGCTACACCTTC. Translation gives CSVPLGPYGYTF.

V usage is TRBV20-1 and J usage is TRBJ2-2; perhaps TRBD1 as D (6 bases). With 6 bases removed from V and 1 base from J, the gap between germline ends came to 15 bases. The germline V gene encodes CDR1 DFQATT and CDR2 SNEGSKA (reference sequence). The CDR3 runs 15 residues. CDR3 sequence: CSAPEWDKNTGELFF. CDR3 sequence (DNA): TGCAGTGCACCGGAATGGGACAAGAACACCGGGGAGCTGTTTTTT.

This clonotype appeared many times. V and J are TRBV5-1 and TRBJ2-5; D is unclear. The CDR3 consists of 14 residues. V dropped 4 bases and J dropped 8 bases, with 18 bases sitting between them. Germline loops: CDR1 SGHRS, CDR2 YFSETQ. CDR3 coding DNA: TGCGCCAGCAGCCTAAGGGATCGGTCTAACACCCAGTACTTC. Its translation is CASSLRDRSNTQYF.

This clonotype was recorded at least ten times. This rearrangement joins TRBV20-1 to TRBJ2-1, with D possibly being TRBD2 (6 bases). The CDR3 is 13 amino acids. Trimming removed 6 bases at V and 6 bases at J, with 15 bases between. CDR1 DFQATT and CDR2 SNEGSKA come from the germline V gene (reference sequence). This CDR3 reads CSAQAGLGNEQFF. The CDR3 DNA follows: TGCAGTGCACAAGCGGGCCTGGGCAATGAGCAGTTCTTC.

This clonotype came up a few times. The chain links TRBV7-8 to TRBJ1-6, with D maybe TRBD1 (5 bases). The V end was cut by 1 base, the J end by 5 bases, with 24 bases between. The CDR3 length is 20 residues. CDR1 is SGHVS and CDR2 is FQNEAQ in the germline V gene. CDR3 nucleotides: TGTGCCAGCAGCTTAGGCGCCAGTGTCAGACCGGGACCGGATAATTCACCCCTCCACTTT. It is translated as CASSLGASVRPGPDNSPLHF.

This clonotype showed up many times. V and J are TRBV20-1 and TRBJ2-1; D perhaps matches TRBD2 (6 bases). Trimming removed 7 bases from V and 4 bases from J, with 14 bases in between. The CDR3 loop spans 13 amino acids. Germline V gene data show CDR1 as DFQATT and CDR2 as SNEGSKA (reference sequence). DNA of the CDR3: TGCAGTGTTAGCGGAGACGGGTACAATGAGCAGTTCTTC. It codes for CSVSGDGYNEQFF.

The V and J genes are TRBV25-1 and TRBJ2-1; 10 bases fit TRBD2. The CDR3 is made up of 16 amino acids. The V segment lost 5 bases and the J segment 7 bases; nucleotides outside the gene matches: 11. Germline CDR1 is MGHDK and CDR2 is SYGVNS. Here the CDR3 reads CASSRSLAGSSNEQFF. CDR3 coding DNA: TGTGCCAGCAGTAGATCACTAGCGGGGTCGTCGAATGAGCAGTTCTTC.

There are many counts of this clonotype. This chain connects TRBV11-2 to TRBJ2-1, with TRBD2 as a possible D gene (6 bases). Germline V gene data show CDR1 as SGHAT and CDR2 as FQNNGV. The length of the CDR3 is 15 residues. Trimming pared 1 base from V and 8 bases from J, leaving 15 bases between. The CDR3 DNA sequence: TGTGCCAGCAGCTTAGGGACTACCCTTTTAGATGAGCAGTTCTTC. Its protein product is CASSLGTTLLDEQFF.